The rows below give T cell receptor beta chains drawn from one sample of a study of identical twins. TCRdb re-derived calls from the 5' RACE reads in MiXCR, one entry per CDR3 protein. Among around 1.7 million distinct CDR3 sequences listed, about 32% were seen once. What was sequenced was cord blood. These receptors were collected from a newborn girl in good health. CDR3s include the opening cysteine and the closing phenylalanine or tryptophan. The D gene is left open where the match is weak. Clone size is stated in some rows and not others, as once, few, many or a class when expanded.

19	TRBV27	.	.	TRBJ1-4	TGTGCCAGCAGTGCCCAAAACGCGGGACGAAGATCAACTAATGAAAAACTGTTTTTT	CASSAQNAGRRSTNEKLFF
17	TRBV3-1	TRBD2	.	TRBJ2-1	TGTGCCAGCAGCCCGTCCCAACTAGCGGGGGGGCGGAATGAGCAGTTCTTC	CASSPSQLAGGRNEQFF
15	TRBV7-2	.	.	TRBJ2-5	TGTGCCAGCAGCCCCCTAGGGGATAGCGAAGAGACCCAGTACTTC	CASSPLGDSEETQYF
15	TRBV20-1	.	few	TRBJ2-3	TGCAGTGCTGGAGATCTGGGACGAAGGGGAGATACGCAGTATTTT	CSAGDLGRRGDTQYF
15	TRBV7-2	.	.	TRBJ2-7	TGTGCCAGCAGCTTATCCCCGTCAGGGGCCCTCGAGCAGTACTTC	CASSLSPSGALEQYF
15	TRBV4-2	.	.	TRBJ2-1	TGTGCCAGCAGCCCCTCCCACTCTAGCGTCAATGAGCAGTTCTTC	CASSPSHSSVNEQFF
15	TRBV2	TRBD1	.	TRBJ2-1	TGTGCCAGCAGCCATCCTGGACAGGGGAGGAATGAGCAGTTCTTC	CASSHPGQGRNEQFF
14	TRBV19	.	.	TRBJ2-7	TGTGCCAGTAGTATGGAACGAGAAACCTACGAGCAGTACTTC	CASSMERETYEQYF
15	TRBV7-2	TRBD1	.	TRBJ1-2	TGTGCCAGCTGCGCAGCACAGGGGGCAAACTATGGCTACACCTTC	CASCAAQGANYGYTF
15	TRBV28	.	.	TRBJ2-7	TGTGCCAGCAGTTCCCCCCCCGGGACGGCCTACGAGCAGTACTTC	CASSSPPGTAYEQYF
15	TRBV5-1	.	few	TRBJ1-2	TGCGCCAGCAGCTTCGCAGGGGAGGTCCACTATGGCTACACCTTC	CASSFAGEVHYGYTF
16	TRBV12-3/TRBV12-4	TRBD1	few	TRBJ1-6	TGTGCCAGCACTTATAACCCGGGACAGGGTAATTCACCCCTCCACTTT	CASTYNPGQGNSPLHF
14	TRBV29-1	TRBD1	.	TRBJ1-6	TGCAGCGTTCGGACAGGGATAGGAAGTTCACCCCTCCACTTT	CSVRTGIGSSPLHF
13	TRBV2	.	.	TRBJ2-5	TGTGCCAGCAGTGTAAAAGCGGACAATGAGCAGTACTTC	CASSVKADNEQYF
14	TRBV6-5	.	.	TRBJ1-3	TGTGCCAGCAGCCAGAACCGTGCGGGAAACACCATATATTTT	CASSQNRAGNTIYF
16	TRBV5-1	TRBD2	.	TRBJ2-7	TGCGCCAGCAGCAAGGGACTAGCGGGGGGTATCAATGAGCAGTACTTC	CASSKGLAGGINEQYF
15	TRBV11-1	.	.	TRBJ2-1	TGTGCCAGCAGCTTAGCGGGGGGGCAATTGCATGAGCAGTTCTTC	CASSLAGGQLHEQFF
15	TRBV12-5	TRBD2	.	TRBJ2-7	TGTGCTAGTGGTTCGACACTAGCGGTCGACAATGAGCAGTACTTC	CASGSTLAVDNEQYF
13	TRBV10-2	TRBD2	.	TRBJ2-1	TGCGCCAGCATTCCTAGCGGGGGTCATGAGCAGTTCTTC	CASIPSGGHEQFF
16	TRBV20-1	TRBD2	.	TRBJ2-7	TGCAGTGCTAGAGATGGGCTAGCGGGACTCGGGGATGAGCAGTACTTC	CSARDGLAGLGDEQYF
14	TRBV29-1	.	.	TRBJ2-2	TGCAGCGTTGTTAGGAGGGCGGACACCGGGGAGCTGTTTTTT	CSVVRRADTGELFF
14	TRBV6-1	.	.	TRBJ1-1	TGTGCCAGCAGTGATCTCGGGGGGCAGTCTGAAGCTTTCTTT	CASSDLGGQSEAFF
17	TRBV5-1	TRBD2	.	TRBJ2-7	TGCGCCAGCAGCTTGGTTCCGCTAGCGGGTAGCTCCTACGAGCAGTACTTC	CASSLVPLAGSSYEQYF
15	TRBV20-1	.	.	TRBJ2-5	TGCAGTGCTAGGCCCGTTCGGGGGAGCAAAGAGACCCAGTACTTC	CSARPVRGSKETQYF
15	TRBV12-3/TRBV12-4	TRBD2	few	TRBJ2-5	TGTGCCAGCAGGACTAGCGGGAGGGCCCAAGAGACCCAGTACTTC	CASRTSGRAQETQYF
14	TRBV18	TRBD1	few	TRBJ2-1	TGTGCCAGCTCACCAACGGCAGGGGGTAATGAGCAGTTCTTC	CASSPTAGGNEQFF
12	TRBV15	.	.	TRBJ2-1	TGTGCCACCAGCAGACCCCACAATGAGCAGTTCTTC	CATSRPHNEQFF
15	TRBV6-1	TRBD1	.	TRBJ2-1	TGTGCCAGCTACACCACAGGGGGCTCCTACAATGAGCAGTTCTTC	CASYTTGGSYNEQFF
17	TRBV20-1	TRBD1	few	TRBJ2-7	TGCAGTGCTAGATCCGCTACAGGGGTCCCCTTGATCTACGAGCAGTACTTC	CSARSATGVPLIYEQYF
15	TRBV9	.	.	TRBJ1-1	TGTGCCAGCAGCGTAGTTCTCGCTCGATGGACTGAAGCTTTCTTT	CASSVVLARWTEAFF
17	TRBV5-1	TRBD2	few	TRBJ2-1	TGCGCCAGCAGCTTGGTCTCGAGCGGGGGAATCTACAATGAGCAGTTCTTC	CASSLVSSGGIYNEQFF
15	TRBV20-1	.	.	TRBJ2-1	TGCAGTGCTCATACCACGGGGGGCCTTCACAATGAGCAGTTCTTC	CSAHTTGGLHNEQFF
14	TRBV28	TRBD1	.	TRBJ1-4	TGTGCCAGCAGTCTGACAGGGGAGGATGAAAAACTGTTTTTT	CASSLTGEDEKLFF
20	TRBV6-8	TRBD2	.	TRBJ2-2	TGTGCCAGCAGTTACTTGGGGACTAGCGGTACCTTTCTCTACACCGGGGAGCTGTTTTTT	CASSYLGTSGTFLYTGELFF
14	TRBV4-1	TRBD2	.	TRBJ2-3	TGTGCCAGCAGCCAAGATCCGGGAGGAGATACGCAGTATTTT	CASSQDPGGDTQYF
13	TRBV7-9	.	.	TRBJ2-3	TGTGCCAGCAGCTATCAGGCGAAGCATACGCAGTATTTT	CASSYQAKHTQYF
16	TRBV15	TRBD1	few	TRBJ2-1	TGTGCCACCAGCAGAGGAATCCAGGGGGCACACAATGAGCAGTTCTTC	CATSRGIQGAHNEQFF
14	TRBV29-1	TRBD2	.	TRBJ2-1	TGCAGCGTTTCCGGACTAGCGGCGTGCAATGAGCAGTTCTTC	CSVSGLAACNEQFF
13	TRBV20-1	.	.	TRBJ1-2	TGCAGTGCTAGAGTTCAGGGGTTGTGGGGCTACACCTTC	CSARVQGLWGYTF
14	TRBV27	.	once	TRBJ2-2	TGTGCCAGCAGTTTTAGACAGGTGGTCGGGGAGCTGTTTTTT	CASSFRQVVGELFF
15	TRBV10-1	.	.	TRBJ2-3	TGCGCCAGCAGTGAGTCGATAGCTAGCACAGATACGCAGTATTTT	CASSESIASTDTQYF
12	TRBV20-1	.	few	TRBJ2-5	TGCAGTGCTAGGAGGAGGGAAGAGACCCAGTACTTC	CSARRREETQYF
14	TRBV20-1	TRBD1	.	TRBJ1-2	TGCAGTGCAACATACAGGGGGCCTATATATGGCTACACCTTC	CSATYRGPIYGYTF
15	TRBV5-1	.	.	TRBJ2-5	TGCGCCAGCAGCCCCTCAATATCTGGACAAGAGACCCAGTACTTC	CASSPSISGQETQYF
19	TRBV5-1	TRBD2	.	TRBJ2-1	TGCGCCAGCAGCTTGGGACTAGCGGGAGGCGGGACCTCCTACAATGAGCAGTTCTTC	CASSLGLAGGGTSYNEQFF
16	TRBV6-6	.	.	TRBJ2-7	TGTGCCAGCAGTTACATGTCCCGGGGTATCTACAATGAGCAGTACTTC	CASSYMSRGIYNEQYF
13	TRBV20-1	TRBD2	.	TRBJ2-5	TGCAGTGCTTTGGGACTAGCGGGACGGACCCAGTACTTC	CSALGLAGRTQYF
17	TRBV2	TRBD2	.	TRBJ2-2	TGTGCCAGCAGTGAAACCCGGACTAGCGGGCTTACCGGGGAGCTGTTTTTT	CASSETRTSGLTGELFF
16	TRBV6-2/TRBV6-3	TRBD2	few	TRBJ2-1	TGTGCCAGCAGACCTCATCGGGCTAGCGGTTACAATGAGCAGTTCTTC	CASRPHRASGYNEQFF
13	TRBV27	TRBD1	.	TRBJ2-4	TGTGCCAGCAGTGAGCAGGGGGCGAACATTCAGTACTTC	CASSEQGANIQYF
17	TRBV4-1	TRBD2	.	TRBJ2-1	TGCGCCAGCAGCCAAGAATTCGGGGGACTAGCGAACAATGAGCAGTTCTTC	CASSQEFGGLANNEQFF
13	TRBV29-1	TRBD2	many	TRBJ2-3	TGCAGCGTTGAGTTGCGGGGGTGGGGTACGCAGTATTTT	CSVELRGWGTQYF
18	TRBV12-3/TRBV12-4	.	once	TRBJ1-3	TGTGCCAGCAGTTTACTATCCGGGCCGCAAATTTCTGGAAACACCATATATTTT	CASSLLSGPQISGNTIYF
13	TRBV27	.	few	TRBJ2-4	TGTGCCAGCAGTTTAGGCCCTCCTAGCATCACGTACTTC	CASSLGPPSITYF